This T cell receptor (beta chain) emerged from a study of T cells in tuberculosis (dated by TCRdb to 2016 to 2018). At the level of the whole study: In the study, CD1B tetramers and high-throughput TCR immunosequencing were combined to characterize T cells specific for the mycobacterial lipid antigen glucose monomycolate (GMM). With approximately ten people per group, a South African clinical cohort compared IGRA-negative adolescents, IGRA-positive adolescents with latent tuberculosis, and adults with active tuberculosis. Active tuberculosis patient PBMC were archived before or within 7 days of starting standard anti-tuberculosis treatment. Overall study results and their limits: Shorter CDR3-alpha lengths in active tuberculosis patients partly drove the smaller NN-distances, and the TCR-beta difference was not statistically significant. Compared with IGRA-negative controls, TCR-alpha repertoires from active tuberculosis had smaller mean NN-distances to GMM-specific TCRs, which suggests clonal expansion of these TCRs. A classifier using the diverse GMM-specific repertoire reached just over 85% accuracy (AUROC roughly 0.9), compared with around 70% accuracy using GEM motif frequencies. Clinical samples were selected based on the availability of cryopreserved specimens, with adults included as active tuberculosis cases and adolescents included as controls.

Comment on this clone: No antigen is known for it. Base quality data are lacking; no much larger clone is found one base away.

The germline V gene (reference sequence) yields GTSNPN for CDR1 and SVGIG for CDR2. From the cysteine through the phenylalanine, the CDR3 covers 13 amino acids. Here the CDR3 DNA is all that survives: 39 bases in frame from base 1. The junction carries 9 bases between V and J, which are trimmed by 0 bases and 3 bases respectively. The patients with active tuberculosis were newly diagnosed, HIV-seronegative South African adults aged 18 years or older. Confirmation of active tuberculosis was based on positive sputum smear microscopy and/or a positive M. tuberculosis culture. Immunosequencing of unsorted cryopreserved PBMC covered, on average, around 96,000 T cells per clinical donor. The immunoSEQ multiplex PCR assay was used to generate TCR libraries, with TCR-beta and/or TCR-alpha/delta assays applied to each sample. Amplified TCR libraries were sequenced on the Illumina high-throughput platform. The original pipeline was this. Clustering and dimensionality reduction relied on pairwise TCRdist distances among GMM-specific receptors from T cells that were either sorted ex vivo or expanded in vitro. Each clinical repertoire was assigned a mean NN-distance score, defined as the average TCRdist to the nearest 10% of tetramer-positive reference sequences. To compute GEM TCR motif frequency, the fraction of unique TCRs matching known GEM sequences by V/J usage and CDR3 length was calculated. Linear discriminant analysis with leave-one-out cross-validation, implemented in scikit-learn, was used to classify active tuberculosis. TCRdb holds this immuneACCESS table with in-frame rearrangements only. Some clones are missing; in checked studies, unresolved V genes explain under half, and the rest has no known cause. V and J calls and clone size are given by that table; D and trimming were obtained from the DNA. The sample includes fewer than 11,000 clones, with 90% to 95% observed a single time. The ten most abundant clones make up approximately 13% of the sample.

The sequence was collected from an adult with tuberculosis. The V and J segments used are TRBV30 and TRBJ2-7, with no D gene named confidently. Material: PBMCs. The DNA reads as follows: TGTGCCTGGAGTGTACAGTTGGACTACGAGCAGTACTTC. This gives the protein CAWSVQLDYEQYF.